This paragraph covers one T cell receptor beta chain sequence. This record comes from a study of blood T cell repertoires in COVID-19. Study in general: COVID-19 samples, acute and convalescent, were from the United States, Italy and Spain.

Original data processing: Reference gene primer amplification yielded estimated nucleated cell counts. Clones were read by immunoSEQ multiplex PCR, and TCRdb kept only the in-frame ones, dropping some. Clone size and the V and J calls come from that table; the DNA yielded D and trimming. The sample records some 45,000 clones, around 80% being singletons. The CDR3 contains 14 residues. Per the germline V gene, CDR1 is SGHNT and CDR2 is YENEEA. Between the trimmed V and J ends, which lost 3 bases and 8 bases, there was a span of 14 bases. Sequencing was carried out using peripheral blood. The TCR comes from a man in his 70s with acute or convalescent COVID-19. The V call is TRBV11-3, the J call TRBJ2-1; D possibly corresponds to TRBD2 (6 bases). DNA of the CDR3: TGTGCCAGCAGCTTGGGCGGGGTGGGCGATGAGCAGTTCTTC. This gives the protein CASSLGGVGDEQFF. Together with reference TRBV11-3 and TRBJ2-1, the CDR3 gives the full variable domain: EAGVVQSPRYKIIEKKQPVAFWCNPISGHNTLYWYLQNLGQGPELLIRYENEEAVDDSQLPKDRFSAERLKGVDSTLKIQPAELGDSAVYLCASSLGGVGDEQFFGPGTRLTVL.